This entry describes one T cell receptor beta chain. Recruits, aged 18 to 89 years, lived in 24 US areas. The sample comes from a study of blood T cell repertoires in COVID-19. In the study overall: PBMCs, B-cell-depleted T cells, or T cells provided the cDNA or gDNA that made up the material.

Assay: immunoSEQ multiplex PCR; the TCRdb copy retains only in-frame clones and omits some. Among some 200,000 clones listed, over 75% were seen once. Trimming stripped 3 bases from V and 5 bases from J, with 16 bases between. Looked up from germline, CDR1 is SNHLY and CDR2 is FYNNEI. There are 15 residues in the CDR3. The clonotype comes from a man aged 40-49 years who had recovered from COVID-19. The sequenced sample was PBMCs or T cells enriched from blood (not recorded which). The V and J genes are TRBV2 and TRBJ2-5; D call uncertain. Here the CDR3 reads CASSDIGLPTETQYF. The CDR3 nucleotides are TGTGCCAGCAGTGATATTGGGCTTCCCACGGAGACCCAGTACTTC.